The clone carrying this T cell receptor (beta chain) has only a few counts. The germline V gene encodes CDR1 DFQATT and CDR2 SNEGSKA (reference sequence). CDR3 length: 16 residues. Between the trimmed V and J ends, which lost 1 base and 4 bases, there was a span of 17 bases. This entry is derived from a study of T cells after yellow fever vaccination. One entry per CDR3 protein, called by TCRdb with MiXCR from the 5' RACE reads. The table has some 600,000 distinct CDR3 sequences, 12% seen once; the top ten hold more than 12%. This receptor was taken from a man aged 30 to 39 who received the YFV17D yellow fever vaccine. The genes are TRBV20-1 and TRBJ2-1; no clear D. The sequences come from PBMCs, collected on the day of the yellow fever booster vaccination. The CDR3 DNA follows: TGCAGTGCTAGAGTACCTCTCACTTCCAGATACAATGAGCAGTTCTTC. Its translation is CSARVPLTSRYNEQFF.